The rows below give T cell receptor beta chains drawn from one sample of a study of blood T cell repertoires in COVID-19. Libraries were prepared by immunoSEQ multiplex PCR; TCRdb keeps only in-frame clonotypes and omits some of them. This sample has approximately 180,000 clones, with 89% found just once. The sample consisted of PBMCs or T cells enriched from blood (not recorded which). Receptors were obtained from a woman aged 40 to 50 with acute COVID-19. Both conserved end residues are part of each CDR3. The D gene is left open where the match is weak. Rows give clone size only sometimes, using once, few, many, or a class for an expanded clone.

V gene: TRBV5-6
J gene: TRBJ1-2
clone size: .
D gene: .
CDR3 protein: CASILQRGGLNYGYTF
CDR3 DNA: TGTGCCAGCATCCTCCAACGGGGGGGCCTTAACTATGGCTACACCTTC

V gene: TRBV16
J gene: TRBJ1-5
clone size: few
D gene: TRBD1
CDR3 protein: CASSQSIVRGANQPQHF
CDR3 DNA: TGTGCCAGCAGCCAATCTATCGTCAGGGGGGCAAATCAGCCCCAGCATTTT

V gene: TRBV10-3
J gene: TRBJ2-5
clone size: .
D gene: .
CDR3 protein: CAISQGGETQYF
CDR3 DNA: TGTGCCATCAGTCAAGGGGGAGAGACCCAGTACTTC

V gene: TRBV5-4
J gene: TRBJ1-1
clone size: .
D gene: .
CDR3 protein: CASSLAGVREAFF
CDR3 DNA: TGTGCCAGCAGCTTGGCAGGGGTCCGTGAAGCTTTCTTT

V gene: TRBV10-2
J gene: TRBJ1-6
clone size: .
D gene: TRBD1
CDR3 protein: CASSEKGTGRISLGNSPLHF
CDR3 DNA: TGCGCCAGCAGTGAGAAAGGGACAGGGCGGATTTCTCTGGGTAATTCACCCCTCCACTTT

V gene: TRBV10-3
J gene: TRBJ2-1
clone size: .
D gene: .
CDR3 protein: CAISEIGGSGGEQFF
CDR3 DNA: TGTGCCATCAGTGAAATCGGCGGGAGTGGGGGCGAGCAGTTCTTC

V gene: TRBV12-2
J gene: TRBJ1-1
clone size: .
D gene: .
CDR3 protein: CASRLASGTGAMNTEAFF
CDR3 DNA: TGTGCAAGTCGCTTAGCCTCCGGGACAGGGGCGATGAACACTGAAGCTTTCTTT

V gene: TRBV4-1
J gene: TRBJ1-4
clone size: .
D gene: .
CDR3 protein: CASSQAGGAGEKLFF
CDR3 DNA: TGCGCCAGCAGCCAAGCCGGGGGGGCCGGTGAAAAACTGTTTTTT

V gene: TRBV28
J gene: TRBJ1-5
clone size: .
D gene: .
CDR3 protein: CASSSSSGFGNQPQHF
CDR3 DNA: TGTGCCAGCAGTTCCTCATCAGGATTTGGCAATCAGCCCCAGCATTTT

V gene: TRBV25-1
J gene: TRBJ1-5
clone size: .
D gene: .
CDR3 protein: CASSGPPGQPQHF
CDR3 DNA: TGTGCCAGCAGTGGCCCCCCGGGTCAGCCCCAGCATTTT

V gene: TRBV6-2/TRBV6-3
J gene: TRBJ2-1
clone size: .
D gene: TRBD2
CDR3 protein: CASSPPGGLATPSSYNEQFF
CDR3 DNA: TGTGCCAGCAGTCCCCCCGGTGGACTAGCGACACCCAGCTCCTACAATGAGCAGTTCTTC

V gene: TRBV7-6
J gene: TRBJ2-1
clone size: .
D gene: TRBD2
CDR3 protein: CASSLGTSGIYEQFF
CDR3 DNA: TGTGCCAGCAGCTTAGGGACTAGCGGGATATATGAGCAGTTCTTC

V gene: TRBV6-5
J gene: TRBJ1-5
clone size: .
D gene: .
CDR3 protein: CASSHTDSNQPQHF
CDR3 DNA: TGTGCCAGCAGCCACACAGATAGCAATCAGCCCCAGCATTTT

V gene: TRBV18
J gene: TRBJ2-3
clone size: .
D gene: TRBD2
CDR3 protein: CASSPQGLAGTDTQYF
CDR3 DNA: TGTGCCAGCTCACCACAAGGACTAGCGGGCACAGATACGCAGTATTTT

V gene: TRBV19
J gene: TRBJ2-5
clone size: .
D gene: .
CDR3 protein: CASSIGLPRETQYF
CDR3 DNA: TGTGCCAGTAGTATCGGACTACCGCGCGAGACCCAGTACTTC

V gene: TRBV7-2
J gene: TRBJ2-7
clone size: .
D gene: .
CDR3 protein: CASSAGFYEQYF
CDR3 DNA: TGTGCCAGCAGCGCAGGGTTTTACGAGCAGTACTTC

V gene: TRBV19
J gene: TRBJ1-1
clone size: .
D gene: TRBD1
CDR3 protein: CASSPHEQGAWTEAFF
CDR3 DNA: TGTGCCAGTAGTCCCCACGAACAGGGGGCTTGGACTGAAGCTTTCTTT

V gene: TRBV7-3
J gene: TRBJ2-2
clone size: .
D gene: .
CDR3 protein: CASSSPGGENTGELFF
CDR3 DNA: TGTGCCAGCAGCTCCCCGGGCGGGGAGAACACCGGGGAGCTGTTTTTT

V gene: TRBV29-1
J gene: TRBJ2-5
clone size: .
D gene: .
CDR3 protein: CSVEDPTEETQYF
CDR3 DNA: TGCAGCGTTGAAGACCCCACAGAAGAGACCCAGTACTTC

V gene: TRBV10-2
J gene: TRBJ1-4
clone size: .
D gene: .
CDR3 protein: CASRSPDEKLFF
CDR3 DNA: TGCGCCAGCAGGTCCCCTGATGAAAAACTGTTTTTT

V gene: TRBV7-2
J gene: TRBJ2-3
clone size: .
D gene: .
CDR3 protein: CASSLEGGATDTQYF
CDR3 DNA: TGTGCCAGCAGCTTAGAAGGGGGGGCAACAGATACGCAGTATTTT

V gene: TRBV28
J gene: TRBJ1-5
clone size: once
D gene: .
CDR3 protein: CASSLPGWSNQPQHF
CDR3 DNA: TGTGCCAGCAGTTTACCGGGGTGGAGCAATCAGCCCCAGCATTTT

V gene: TRBV25-1
J gene: TRBJ1-3
clone size: .
D gene: TRBD1
CDR3 protein: CASSAQQGGSGNTIYF
CDR3 DNA: TGTGCCAGCAGTGCCCAACAGGGGGGTTCTGGAAACACCATATATTTT

V gene: TRBV14
J gene: TRBJ1-1
clone size: few
D gene: .
CDR3 protein: CASSHVGGWDTEAFF
CDR3 DNA: TGTGCCAGCAGCCATGTGGGGGGATGGGACACTGAAGCTTTCTTT

V gene: TRBV11-2
J gene: TRBJ2-1
clone size: .
D gene: .
CDR3 protein: CASSLPNGRRYNEQFF
CDR3 DNA: TGTGCCAGCAGCTTACCCAACGGGAGAAGGTACAATGAGCAGTTCTTC

V gene: TRBV27
J gene: TRBJ1-1
clone size: .
D gene: TRBD1
CDR3 protein: CASSLSETGANTEAFF
CDR3 DNA: TGTGCCAGCAGTTTATCGGAGACAGGGGCGAACACTGAAGCTTTCTTT

V gene: TRBV27
J gene: TRBJ1-1
clone size: .
D gene: .
CDR3 protein: CASSRGLNTEAFF
CDR3 DNA: TGTGCCAGCAGTCGTGGACTAAACACTGAAGCTTTCTTT

V gene: TRBV29-1
J gene: TRBJ2-5
clone size: once
D gene: TRBD2
CDR3 protein: CSVAEPRLAGGQYQETQYF
CDR3 DNA: TGCAGCGTTGCTGAACCGAGACTAGCGGGAGGGCAGTACCAAGAGACCCAGTACTTC

V gene: TRBV28
J gene: TRBJ2-7
clone size: .
D gene: .
CDR3 protein: CTSVGAYEQYF
CDR3 DNA: TGTACCAGCGTGGGGGCGTACGAGCAGTACTTC

V gene: TRBV7-6
J gene: TRBJ2-1
clone size: .
D gene: TRBD2
CDR3 protein: CASSLETSGYNEQFF
CDR3 DNA: TGTGCCAGCAGCTTAGAGACTAGCGGATACAATGAGCAGTTCTTC

V gene: TRBV6-1
J gene: TRBJ2-7
clone size: .
D gene: .
CDR3 protein: CASSESGRYYEQYF
CDR3 DNA: TGTGCCAGCAGTGAATCAGGCAGGTACTACGAGCAGTACTTC

V gene: TRBV19
J gene: TRBJ2-1
clone size: .
D gene: TRBD2
CDR3 protein: CASKGSGRYNEQFF
CDR3 DNA: TGTGCCAGTAAGGGTAGCGGGAGGTACAATGAGCAGTTCTTC

V gene: TRBV4-2
J gene: TRBJ1-2
clone size: .
D gene: .
CDR3 protein: CASSQDALNYGYTF
CDR3 DNA: TGTGCCAGCAGCCAAGATGCGCTTAACTATGGCTACACCTTC

V gene: TRBV7-2
J gene: TRBJ2-1
clone size: .
D gene: TRBD2
CDR3 protein: CASSFTPGLAVNEQFF
CDR3 DNA: TGTGCCAGCAGCTTCACTCCGGGACTAGCGGTCAATGAGCAGTTCTTC

V gene: TRBV5-6
J gene: TRBJ2-3
clone size: .
D gene: TRBD2
CDR3 protein: CASSRPLAGGAGTQYF
CDR3 DNA: TGTGCCAGCAGCAGGCCACTAGCGGGGGGGGCGGGTACGCAGTATTTT

V gene: TRBV19
J gene: TRBJ2-6
clone size: .
D gene: .
CDR3 protein: CASKAGSSGANVLTF
CDR3 DNA: TGTGCCAGTAAGGCGGGAAGCTCTGGGGCCAACGTCCTGACTTTC

V gene: TRBV3-1/TRBV3-2
J gene: TRBJ2-7
clone size: .
D gene: .
CDR3 protein: CASSRDSSSSYEQYF
CDR3 DNA: TGTGCCAGCAGCCGGGACTCCAGTTCTTCCTACGAGCAGTACTTC

V gene: TRBV25-1
J gene: TRBJ1-1
clone size: .
D gene: .
CDR3 protein: CARGRAENTEAFF
CDR3 DNA: TGTGCCAGGGGGAGGGCAGAGAACACTGAAGCTTTCTTT

V gene: TRBV5-6
J gene: TRBJ1-2
clone size: .
D gene: .
CDR3 protein: CASSLAGENTF
CDR3 DNA: TGTGCCAGCAGCTTGGCGGGGGAGAACACCTTC

V gene: TRBV3-1/TRBV3-2
J gene: TRBJ2-7
clone size: .
D gene: .
CDR3 protein: CASSHTGSLFHEQYF
CDR3 DNA: TGTGCCAGCAGCCATACGGGTTCGTTATTCCACGAGCAGTACTTC